The rows below give T cell receptor beta chains drawn from one sample of a study of T-cell memory formation after mild COVID-19. TCRdb re-derived calls from the 5' RACE reads in MiXCR, one entry per CDR3 protein. The sample has 400,000 to 450,000 distinct CDR3 sequences, approximately 19% seen once. The sequencing input was PBMCs or a T cell subset sorted from them (not recorded which). All receptors come from a man between 18 and 29 years old who had mild COVID-19 (a few samples of this study predate the infection). Cell type and time point are not known. CDR3s include the opening cysteine and the closing phenylalanine or tryptophan. The D gene is left open where the match is weak. Rows give clone size only sometimes, using once, few, many, or a class for an expanded clone.

TRBV20-1	TRBJ1-2	.	few	CSAPGGAPNYGYTF	TGCAGTGCCCCGGGGGGGGCCCCTAACTATGGCTACACCTTC
TRBV10-3	TRBJ1-1	.	.	CAISESRATEAFF	TGTGCCATCAGTGAGTCGCGGGCCACTGAAGCTTTCTTT
TRBV7-2	TRBJ2-3	.	few	CASLTARGITDTQYF	TGTGCCAGCCTCACGGCACGGGGAATCACAGATACGCAGTATTTT
TRBV15	TRBJ2-1	TRBD2	few	CATSGTSRSYNEQFF	TGTGCCACCAGCGGGACTAGCCGATCGTACAATGAGCAGTTCTTC
TRBV18	TRBJ1-4	.	once	CASSLSNGEEKLFF	TGTGCCAGCTCGCTCTCCAACGGTGAGGAAAAACTGTTTTTT
TRBV5-5	TRBJ1-5	.	.	CASSRTVEGNQPQHF	TGTGCCAGCAGCCGGACAGTGGAGGGCAATCAGCCCCAGCATTTT
TRBV12-3/TRBV12-4	TRBJ2-3	.	few	CASSYSVRGALLVDTQYF	TGTGCCAGCAGCTACTCCGTGAGGGGTGCCCTCTTGGTGGATACGCAGTATTTT
TRBV30	TRBJ1-1	TRBD1	few	CAWTYPDRVSRAGFF	TGTGCCTGGACCTATCCTGACAGGGTAAGCCGAGCGGGTTTCTTT
TRBV6-2/TRBV6-3	TRBJ1-2	.	few	CASSYGQNYGYTF	TGTGCCAGCAGTTACGGGCAGAACTATGGCTACACCTTC
TRBV12-3/TRBV12-4	TRBJ1-2	.	.	CASSPDRASGYGYTF	TGTGCCAGCAGCCCCGATAGGGCCAGTGGCTATGGCTACACCTTC
TRBV7-8	TRBJ2-1	.	.	CASSFLGGPTVKFF	TGTGCCAGCAGCTTTTTAGGGGGGCCAACCGTTAAGTTCTTC
TRBV12-3/TRBV12-4	TRBJ2-3	TRBD1	few	CASTPGTGVADTQYF	TGTGCCAGCACCCCAGGGACAGGGGTAGCAGATACGCAGTATTTT
TRBV5-1	TRBJ2-3	.	many	CASSSISTDTQYF	TGCGCCAGCAGCTCGATTAGCACAGATACGCAGTATTTT
TRBV7-2	TRBJ1-2	.	many	CASSLDRGPYGYTF	TGTGCCAGCAGCTTAGACCGGGGACCCTATGGCTACACCTTC
TRBV18	TRBJ2-7	TRBD2	.	CASSGAGVSYEQYF	TGTGCCAGCTCTGGTGCGGGGGTATCCTACGAGCAGTACTTC
TRBV5-1	TRBJ2-7	.	few	CASSAGSPYEQYF	TGCGCCAGCTCGGCCGGGTCCCCCTACGAGCAGTACTTC
TRBV4-3	TRBJ2-1	TRBD1	few	CASSQETGGAEQFF	TGCGCCAGCAGCCAAGAGACAGGGGGCGCTGAGCAGTTCTTC
TRBV28	TRBJ2-1	.	.	CASSFITLNTYNEQFF	TGTGCCAGCAGTTTCATTACACTAAATACCTACAATGAGCAGTTCTTC
TRBV11-2	TRBJ2-7	.	many	CASSLTQGHYEQYF	TGTGCCAGCAGCTTAACACAGGGTCATTACGAGCAGTACTTC
TRBV4-3	TRBJ2-3	.	.	CASSQDWGFDTDTQYF	TGCGCCAGCAGCCAAGATTGGGGCTTCGACACAGATACGCAGTATTTT
TRBV14	TRBJ2-1	TRBD2	many	CASSTYLGGGSYNEQFF	TGTGCCAGCAGCACCTATTTGGGCGGGGGCTCCTACAATGAGCAGTTCTTC
TRBV9	TRBJ2-2	TRBD2	.	CASSVELAGSTGELFF	TGTGCCAGCAGCGTAGAACTAGCGGGGAGCACCGGGGAGCTGTTTTTT
TRBV7-3	TRBJ2-1	.	few	CASSLTLSDEQFF	TGTGCCAGCAGCCTAACCCTTTCAGATGAGCAGTTCTTC
TRBV2	TRBJ2-2	TRBD1	.	CASKGQEANTGELFF	TGTGCCAGCAAGGGACAGGAAGCGAACACCGGGGAGCTGTTTTTT
TRBV5-1	TRBJ2-1	TRBD2	.	CASSLGLAGMNEQFF	TGCGCCAGCAGCTTGGGTTTAGCGGGGATGAATGAGCAGTTCTTC
TRBV5-4	TRBJ1-1	.	.	CASSPPGQVYTEAFF	TGTGCCAGCAGCCCCCCCGGACAAGTTTACACTGAAGCTTTCTTT
TRBV7-9	TRBJ2-1	TRBD2	.	CASSPGRAGVHEQFF	TGTGCCAGCAGCCCGGGACGAGCGGGGGTACATGAGCAGTTCTTC
TRBV20-1	TRBJ2-3	.	.	CSAPTTRSDTQYF	TGCAGTGCTCCCACTACCCGAAGCGATACGCAGTATTTT
TRBV5-1	TRBJ2-1	.	.	CASSLAQNNEQFF	TGCGCCAGCAGCTTGGCCCAGAATAATGAGCAGTTCTTC